These 4 T cell receptor beta chains were all obtained from the same sample, sequenced in a study of cytomegalovirus exposure and HLA in healthy donors. Vbeta (60) and Jbeta (13) primers were used in the PCR. Sequencing was performed with immunoSEQ multiplex PCR; in TCRdb, only in-frame clones are kept and a portion is missing. The sample carries 160,000 or so clones, 75% to 80% recorded once. The sequencing input was PBMCs. The receptors stem from a man aged 35 to 55 in good health and CMV-seropositive.

V gene TRBV7-9 combines with J gene TRBJ1-4; D ambiguous. This CDR3 region has 15 residues. Germline CDR1 SEHNR, CDR2 FQNEAQ (reference sequence). V shed 5 bases and J shed 8 bases, with 18 bases lying between them. The CDR3 DNA is TGTGCCAGCAGCGGTTCGGGAGTCCCAGGCGAAAAACTGTTTTTT. The encoded protein is CASSGSGVPGEKLFF.

To note about this clone: One end of the junction fails to match germline, which may point to a read error. V is TRBV7-7 and J is TRBJ2-5; tentatively, D is TRBD1 (5 bases). CDR1 SSHAT and CDR2 FNYEAQ come from the germline V gene (reference sequence). CDR3 length: 15 amino acids. The CDR3 spells CASSSSQGTRETQYF. The DNA of the CDR3 is TGTGCTAGCAGCTCCAGCCAGGGCACCCGGGAGACCCAGTACTTC.

The chain combines TRBV5-1 with TRBJ2-7; a weak D match, TRBD1 (6 bases). Looked up from germline, CDR1 is SGHRS and CDR2 is YFSETQ. The CDR3 is 14 residues long. Trimming cost V 1 base and J 2 bases, with 10 bases left between them. This CDR3 is CASSLQGTPYEQYF. DNA of the CDR3: TGCGCCAGCAGCTTGCAGGGGACCCCCTACGAGCAGTACTTC.

This chain connects TRBV11-2 to TRBJ1-2; D possibly corresponds to TRBD1 (5 bases). CDR1 and CDR2 from the germline V gene are SGHAT and FQNNGV. V lost 1 base, J lost 2 bases, and 11 bases lay in between. CDR3 length: 15 residues. The CDR3 protein is CASSLARARNYGYTF. The CDR3 DNA reads TGTGCCAGCAGCTTAGCCAGGGCGAGGAACTATGGCTACACCTTC.